The next 13 T cell receptor beta chains were all read from a single sample in a study of shared clonotypes between healthy human individuals. Generated by immunoSEQ multiplex PCR, the TCRdb table keeps only in-frame clones and is missing some. The repertoire consists of millions of clones, with around nine tenths occurring once and the leading ten covering roughly 0.15%. Sequenced sample: naive CD4+ T cells sorted from blood. Subset defined: CD45RA+ positively selected. These receptors all come from a man aged 18 to 30 in good health.

The chain couples TRBV10-3 to TRBJ1-4; maybe TRBD1 (5 bases). The germline V gene has CDR1 ENHRY and CDR2 SYGVKD. This CDR3 has 13 amino acids. Deletions cut 8 bases from V and 5 bases from J, with 12 bases between. CDR3 residues: CAIAGQKNEKLFF. Written as DNA, the CDR3 is TGTGCCATCGCGGGGCAGAAGAATGAAAAACTGTTTTTT.

The chain employs TRBV6-5 and TRBJ2-1, with TRBD1 as a possible D gene (6 bases). The germline V and J ends were trimmed by 6 bases and 4 bases, with 10 bases remaining between them. Germline V gives CDR1 MNHEY, CDR2 SVGAGI. The CDR3 extends over 13 amino acids. CDR3 residues: CASRKGTYNEQFF. CDR3 DNA sequence: TGTGCCAGCAGAAAAGGGACATACAATGAGCAGTTCTTC.

J is TRBJ2-7 and V is TRBV5-1; 11 bases line up with TRBD2. Germline CDR1 reads SGHRS; CDR2 reads YFSETQ. This CDR3 spans 15 amino acids. Trimming removed 4 bases from V and 2 bases from J; junction bases left unmatched: 5. In DNA, the CDR3 is TGCGCCAGCAGCCAATTAGCGGGAGGGCCCTACGAGCAGTACTTC. Its protein product is CASSQLAGGPYEQYF. Combining the CDR3 with reference TRBV5-1 and TRBJ2-7 gives the whole variable domain KAGVTQTPRYLIKTRGQQVTLSCSPISGHRSVSWYQQTPGQGLQFLFEYFSETQRNKGNFPGRFSGRQFSNSRSEMNVSTLELGDSALYLCASSQLAGGPYEQYFGPGTRLTVT.

The chain combines TRBV29-1 with TRBJ2-7; tentative D call: TRBD1 (5 bases). Trimming pared 1 base from V and 1 base from J, leaving 14 bases between. CDR3 length: 15 residues. Per the germline V gene, CDR1 is SQVTM and CDR2 is ANQGSEA. The DNA of the CDR3 is TGCAGCGTTGAAGTTGGTAGGGGATGGTCCTACGAGCAGTACTTC. Translation: CSVEVGRGWSYEQYF.

This clone was found a few times. V usage is TRBV30 and J usage is TRBJ1-1; D possibly corresponds to TRBD1 (5 bases). The CDR3 loop spans 14 amino acids. Germline lookup yields CDR1 GTSNPN and CDR2 SVGIG (reference sequence). The ends were cut back, 2 bases at V and 0 bases at J, with 10 bases in the middle. CDR3 nucleotide sequence: TGTGCCTGGAGTCTAACAGGCATGAACACTGAAGCTTTCTTT. It yields the protein CAWSLTGMNTEAFF.

The V call is TRBV11-3, the J call TRBJ2-1, with TRBD1 identical over 7 bases. CDR1 is SGHNT, CDR2 YENEEA, per germline. V lost 3 bases to trimming and J lost 8 bases; unmatched junction nucleotides: 10. The CDR3 is made up of 15 amino acids. CDR3 residues: CASSLGQRSDDEQFF. CDR3 sequence (DNA): TGTGCCAGCAGCTTGGGACAGAGGAGTGATGATGAGCAGTTCTTC.

The sample holds one count of this clone. This chain uses TRBV7-2 with TRBJ2-5; 9 bases line up with TRBD2. V lost 5 bases and J lost 5; bases outside the gene matches: 12. Germline V gene data show CDR1 as SGHTA and CDR2 as FQGNSA. This CDR3 is built from 16 residues. For the CDR3, the DNA is TGTGCCAGCAGCCCCCTAGGACTAGCGTTTGGGGAGACCCAGTACTTC. It translates to CASSPLGLAFGETQYF.

The chain joins TRBV11-2 to TRBJ2-1; 15 bases match TRBD2. Germline V CDR1 and CDR2: SGHAT, FQNNGV. The CDR3 is 15 amino acids. Unmatched junction bases numbered 4, after V lost 4 bases and J lost 9 bases. CDR3 bases: TGTGCCAGCAGCTCGGGACTAGCGGGGGGCGGTGAGCAGTTCTTC. This sequence encodes CASSSGLAGGGEQFF.

The chain joins TRBV5-1 to TRBJ1-1, with D perhaps TRBD1 (5 bases). The length of the CDR3 is 16 residues. Germline V lookup: CDR1 SGHRS, CDR2 YFSETQ. The V and J ends lost 0 bases and 1 base respectively, with 13 bases between them. CDR3 nucleotides: TGCGCCAGCAGCTTGGCCACGGGGCTGGAGAACACTGAAGCTTTCTTT. It specifies CASSLATGLENTEAFF.

The V call is TRBV18, the J call TRBJ2-3, with D uncertain. Germline-derived CDR1 and CDR2 are KGHSH and LQKENI. Trimming shortened V by 4 bases and J by 5 bases, and 13 bases separated the two germline ends. The CDR3 is made up of 14 amino acids. The CDR3 DNA is TGTGCCAGCTCACTTACTCCAACCGGAGATACGCAGTATTTT. As protein: CASSLTPTGDTQYF.

In the case of this clone: This sample also contains other DNA sequences that code for the same CDR3. The V and J genes are TRBV5-1 and TRBJ2-7; D gene uncertain. Germline V gene sequence: CDR1 SGHRS, CDR2 YFSETQ. This CDR3 contains 14 residues. The V and J ends lost 2 bases and 0 bases respectively, with 9 bases between them. This CDR3 reads CASSLSGASYEQYF. DNA for the CDR3: TGCGCCAGCAGCTTATCGGGCGCCTCCTACGAGCAGTACTTC.

Concerning this clone itself: Within the sample, other DNA sequences also encode this same CDR3. V is TRBV18 and J is TRBJ2-3; D may be TRBD1 (5 bases). Germline loops: CDR1 KGHSH, CDR2 LQKENI. V lost 3 bases and J 2 bases, leaving 9 bases between the germline ends. This CDR3 has 14 residues. The CDR3 loop is CASSPMTATDTQYF. The CDR3 nucleotides are TGTGCCAGCTCACCTATGACAGCCACAGATACGCAGTATTTT. Complete variable domain (other parts from reference TRBV18 and TRBJ2-3): NAGVMQNPRHLVRRRGQEARLRCSPMKGHSHVYWYRQLPEEGLKFMVYLQKENIIDESGMPKERFSAEFPKEGPSILRIQQVVRGDSAAYFCASSPMTATDTQYFGPGTRLTVL.

The chain recombines TRBV4-1 with TRBJ1-1; 7 bases align to TRBD1. J lost 4 bases, V lost 5 bases, and 10 bases had no gene match. This CDR3 is 15 amino acids long. Germline loops: CDR1 MGHRA, CDR2 YSYEKL. Here the CDR3 reads CASSDLQGTGTEAFF. Written as DNA, the CDR3 is TGCGCCAGCAGCGACCTACAGGGGACGGGCACTGAAGCTTTCTTT.